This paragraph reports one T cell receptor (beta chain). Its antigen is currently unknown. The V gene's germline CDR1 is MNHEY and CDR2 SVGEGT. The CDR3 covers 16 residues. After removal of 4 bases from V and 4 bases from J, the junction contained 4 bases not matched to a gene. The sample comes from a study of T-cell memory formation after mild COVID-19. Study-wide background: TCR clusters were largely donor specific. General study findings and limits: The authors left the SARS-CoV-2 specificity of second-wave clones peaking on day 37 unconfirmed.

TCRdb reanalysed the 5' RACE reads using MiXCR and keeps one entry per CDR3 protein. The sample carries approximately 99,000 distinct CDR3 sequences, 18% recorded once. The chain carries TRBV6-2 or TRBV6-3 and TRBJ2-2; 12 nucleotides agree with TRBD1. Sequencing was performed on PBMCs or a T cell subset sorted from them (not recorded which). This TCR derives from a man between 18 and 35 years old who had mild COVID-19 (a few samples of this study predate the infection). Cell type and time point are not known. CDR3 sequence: CASSWGQGASTGELFF. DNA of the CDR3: TGTGCCAGCAGTTGGGGACAGGGGGCGTCCACCGGGGAGCTGTTTTTT.